What follows are 8 T cell receptor beta chains derived from one specimen sequenced in a study of shared clonotypes between healthy human individuals. This table comes from immunoSEQ multiplex PCR, and its TCRdb copy is limited to in-frame clones, with some not included. The sample includes around 1.1 million clones, 70% to 85% of them seen just once. Sample: memory CD4+ T cells from PBMCs. Subset defined: CD45RA-negative fraction. These receptors originate from a man between 18 and 35 years old in good health. Some clones in this sample may be carry-over from other donors' samples.

As for this clone: A much larger clone is a single base away; this may be a read error. The V gene is TRBV27, the J gene TRBJ2-5; TRBD1 aligns across 7 bases. V shed 6 bases, J shed 2 bases, and the junction held 3 bases outside the gene matches. CDR1 is MNHEY and CDR2 is SMNVEV in the germline V gene (reference sequence). CDR3 length: 13 amino acids. CDR3 residues: CASRLRGQETQYF. CDR3 DNA sequence: TGTGCCAGCAGACTCAGGGGGCAAGAGACCCAGTACTTC.

The chain couples TRBV27 to TRBJ2-6, with 10 bases aligning to TRBD1. CDR1 and CDR2 (germline): MNHEY, SMNVEV (reference sequence). The CDR3 covers 17 residues. The J segment lost 1 base and the V segment lost 7 bases, leaving 7 bases of the junction unmatched. This chain's CDR3 is CASIGWDRGSGANVLTF. The CDR3 nucleotides read TGTGCCAGCATCGGTTGGGACAGGGGTTCTGGGGCCAACGTCCTGACTTTC.

V is TRBV2 and J is TRBJ2-5; D ambiguous. CDR3 length: 14 amino acids. Trimming left V 6 bases short and J 2 bases short, with 13 bases between. Per germline, CDR1 SNHLY and CDR2 FYNNEI. The CDR3 nucleotides read TGTGCCAGCAGCATGGGCCCGATACAAGAGACCCAGTACTTC. Amino acids: CASSMGPIQETQYF.

A remark on this clone: This may stem from a read error, because a much larger clone lies one nucleotide away. The gene calls are TRBV5-6 and TRBJ2-2; D is unresolved. Germline V gene data show CDR1 as SGHDT and CDR2 as YYEEEE. This CDR3 region has 14 residues. The V gene lost 0 bases and the J gene lost 8 bases, with 11 bases spanning the gap. The CDR3 coding sequence is TGTGCCAGCAGCTTGGTGCAGCTTTCAGGGGAGCTGTTTTTT. Protein sequence: CASSLVQLSGELFF.

This clone was seen more than once but under ten times. The chain carries TRBV11-2 and TRBJ2-5, with TRBD2 matching over 9 bases. Germline-derived CDR1 and CDR2 are SGHAT and FQNNGV. J gave up 5 bases and V 1 base, and 14 bases lay outside the gene matches. The CDR3 is 18 amino acids. DNA for the CDR3: TGTGCCAGCAGCTTAGCCGGAATAGGACTAGCGAGGGGGGAGACCCAGTACTTC. Translating it yields CASSLAGIGLARGETQYF.

J is TRBJ2-5 and V is TRBV4-2; D gene ambiguous. V gave up 5 bases and J gave up 0 bases, with 10 bases separating them. CDR1 and CDR2 from the germline V gene are LGHNA and YNFKEQ. The CDR3 runs 14 residues. CDR3 residues: CASSFFTYQETQYF. The CDR3 DNA sequence: TGTGCCAGCAGCTTCTTTACCTACCAAGAGACCCAGTACTTC.

The genes are TRBV5-1 and TRBJ1-3; D unclear. This CDR3 comprises 14 residues. The germline V gene has CDR1 SGHRS and CDR2 YFSETQ. V lost 4 bases, J lost 2 bases, and 10 bases lay in between. CDR3 nucleotides: TGCGCCAGCAGCCCCTCCGGGGCTGGAAACACCATATATTTT. This sequence encodes CASSPSGAGNTIYF.

This chain links TRBV10-3 with TRBJ1-5; the D gene is possibly TRBD1 (6 bases). V lost 3 bases and J lost 4, with 13 bases in between. Germline values: CDR1 ENHRY, CDR2 SYGVKD. The CDR3 sequence is 15 residues long. Here the CDR3 reads CAISEEQGTNQPQHF. CDR3 DNA: TGTGCCATCAGTGAAGAGCAAGGGACAAATCAGCCCCAGCATTTT.